This TCR beta chain was captured in a study of Ad26.COV2.S vaccination and SARS-CoV-2 variants. Only one count was recorded for this clone. CDR3 length: 15 residues. Germline CDR1 SGHRS, CDR2 YFSETQ. Losses at the gene ends were 0 bases for V and 3 bases for J; bases not matched to a gene: 3. TCRdb's copy holds only in-frame clones and misses some; the assay was immunoSEQ multiplex PCR. The data show about 180,000 clones, around 85% seen once. The rearrangement uses TRBV5-1 and TRBJ1-2; 9 bases line up with TRBD1. The clonotype originates from a human donor who had recovered from COVID-19. Here the sequenced sample was peripheral blood, taken after recovery from COVID-19. CDR3 in amino acids: CASSLGDRDYYGYTF. The CDR3 bases are TGCGCCAGCAGCTTGGGGGACAGGGACTACTATGGCTACACCTTC.